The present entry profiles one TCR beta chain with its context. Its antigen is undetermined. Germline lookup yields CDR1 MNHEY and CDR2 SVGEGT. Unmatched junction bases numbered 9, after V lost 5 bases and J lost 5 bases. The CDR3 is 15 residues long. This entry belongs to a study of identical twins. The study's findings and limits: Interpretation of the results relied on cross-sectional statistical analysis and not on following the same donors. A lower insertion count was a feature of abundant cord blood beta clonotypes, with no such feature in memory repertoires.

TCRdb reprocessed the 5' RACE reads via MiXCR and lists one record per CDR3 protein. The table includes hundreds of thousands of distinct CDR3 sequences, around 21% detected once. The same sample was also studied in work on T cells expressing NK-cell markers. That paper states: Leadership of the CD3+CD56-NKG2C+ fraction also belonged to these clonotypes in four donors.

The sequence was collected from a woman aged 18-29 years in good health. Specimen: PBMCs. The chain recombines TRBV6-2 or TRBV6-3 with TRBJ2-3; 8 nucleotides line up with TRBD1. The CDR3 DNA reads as TGTGCCAGCAGTCGCCGGGACAGGTATCAAGATACGCAGTATTTT. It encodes CASSRRDRYQDTQYF.